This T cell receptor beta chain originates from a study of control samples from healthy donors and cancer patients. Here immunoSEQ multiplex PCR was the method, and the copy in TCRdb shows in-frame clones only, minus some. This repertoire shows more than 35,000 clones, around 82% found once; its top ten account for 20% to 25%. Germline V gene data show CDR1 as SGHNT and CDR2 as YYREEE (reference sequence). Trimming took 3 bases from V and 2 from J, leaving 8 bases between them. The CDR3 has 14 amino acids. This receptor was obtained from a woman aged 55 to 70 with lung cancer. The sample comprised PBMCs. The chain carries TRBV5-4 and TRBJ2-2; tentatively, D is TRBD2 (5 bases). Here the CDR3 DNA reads TGTGCCAGCAGCTATGGGAGAAACACCGGGGAGCTGTTTTTT. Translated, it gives CASSYGRNTGELFF.